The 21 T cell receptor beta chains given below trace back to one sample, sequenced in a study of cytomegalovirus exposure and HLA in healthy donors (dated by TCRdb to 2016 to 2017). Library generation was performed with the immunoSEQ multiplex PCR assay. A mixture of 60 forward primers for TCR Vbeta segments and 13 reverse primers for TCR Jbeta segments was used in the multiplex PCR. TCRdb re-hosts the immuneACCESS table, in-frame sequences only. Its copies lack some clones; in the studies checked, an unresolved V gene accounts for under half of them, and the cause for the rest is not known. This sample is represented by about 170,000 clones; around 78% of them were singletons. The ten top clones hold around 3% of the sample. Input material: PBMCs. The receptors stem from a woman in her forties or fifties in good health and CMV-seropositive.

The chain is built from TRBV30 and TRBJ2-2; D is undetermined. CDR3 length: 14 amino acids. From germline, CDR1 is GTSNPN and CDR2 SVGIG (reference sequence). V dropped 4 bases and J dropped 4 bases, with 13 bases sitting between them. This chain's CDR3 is CAWNLLEITGELFF. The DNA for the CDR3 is TGTGCCTGGAACCTACTCGAGATCACCGGGGAGCTGTTTTTT.

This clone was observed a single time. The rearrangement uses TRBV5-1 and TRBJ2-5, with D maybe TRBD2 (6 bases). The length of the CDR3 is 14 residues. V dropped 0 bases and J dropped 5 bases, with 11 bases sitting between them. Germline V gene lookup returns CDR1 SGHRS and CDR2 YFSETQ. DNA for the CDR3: TGCGCCAGCAGCTTGGACGGGGGACCGGAGACCCAGTACTTC. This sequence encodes CASSLDGGPETQYF.

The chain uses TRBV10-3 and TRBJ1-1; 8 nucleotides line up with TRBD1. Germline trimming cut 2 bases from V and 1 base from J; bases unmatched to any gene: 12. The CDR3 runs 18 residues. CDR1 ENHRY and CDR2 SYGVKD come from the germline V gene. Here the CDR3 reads CAISERAGGASSNTEAFF. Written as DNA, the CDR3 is TGTGCCATCAGTGAGCGGGCAGGGGGCGCGTCTTCGAACACTGAAGCTTTCTTT.

In DNA, the CDR3 is TGCGCCAGCAGCGGACGACAGGGGATGGACTATGGCTACACCTTC. It is translated as CASSGRQGMDYGYTF. The chain joins TRBV4-1 to TRBJ1-2; 8 bases match TRBD1. Germline CDR1 reads MGHRA; CDR2 reads YSYEKL. CDR3 length: 15 amino acids. The ends lost 5 bases at V and 3 bases at J; junction bases unmatched: 8.

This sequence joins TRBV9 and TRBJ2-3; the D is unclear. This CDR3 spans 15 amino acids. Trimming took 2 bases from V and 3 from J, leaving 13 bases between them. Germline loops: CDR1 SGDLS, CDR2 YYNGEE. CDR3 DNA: TGTGCCAGCAGCGTTCAGCTAGGAAGGACAGATACGCAGTATTTT. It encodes CASSVQLGRTDTQYF.

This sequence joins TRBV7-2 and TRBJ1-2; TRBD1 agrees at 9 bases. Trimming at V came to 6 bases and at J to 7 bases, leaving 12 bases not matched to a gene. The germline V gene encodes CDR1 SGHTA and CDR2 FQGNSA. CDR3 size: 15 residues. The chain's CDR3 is CASRSGGDRASGYTF. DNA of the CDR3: TGTGCCAGCAGGTCCGGAGGGGACAGGGCCAGTGGCTACACCTTC. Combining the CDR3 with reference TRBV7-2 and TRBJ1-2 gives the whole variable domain GAGVSQSPSNKVTEKGKDVELRCDPISGHTALYWYRQSLGQGLEFLIYFQGNSAPDKSGLPSDRFSAERTGGSVSTLTIQRTQQEDSAVYLCASRSGGDRASGYTFGSGTRLTVV.

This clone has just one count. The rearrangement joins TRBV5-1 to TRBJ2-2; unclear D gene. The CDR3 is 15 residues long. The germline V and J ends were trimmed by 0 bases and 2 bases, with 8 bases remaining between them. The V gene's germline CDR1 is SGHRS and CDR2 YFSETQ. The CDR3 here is CASSLGLSNTGELFF. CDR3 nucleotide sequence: TGCGCCAGCAGCTTGGGACTCTCAAACACCGGGGAGCTGTTTTTT. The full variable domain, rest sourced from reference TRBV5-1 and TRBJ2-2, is KAGVTQTPRYLIKTRGQQVTLSCSPISGHRSVSWYQQTPGQGLQFLFEYFSETQRNKGNFPGRFSGRQFSNSRSEMNVSTLELGDSALYLCASSLGLSNTGELFFGEGSRLTVL.

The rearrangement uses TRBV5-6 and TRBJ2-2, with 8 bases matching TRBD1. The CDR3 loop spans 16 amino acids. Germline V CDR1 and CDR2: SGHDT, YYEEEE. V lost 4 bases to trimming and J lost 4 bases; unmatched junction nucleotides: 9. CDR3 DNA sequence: TGTGCCAGCAGCCCGGGACAGGTAGGGCGCACCGGGGAGCTGTTTTTT. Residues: CASSPGQVGRTGELFF.

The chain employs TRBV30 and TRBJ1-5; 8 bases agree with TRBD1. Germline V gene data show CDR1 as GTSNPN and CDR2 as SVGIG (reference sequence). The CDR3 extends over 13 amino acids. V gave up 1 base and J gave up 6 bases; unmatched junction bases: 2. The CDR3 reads CAWSGTGTQPQHF. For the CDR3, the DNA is TGTGCCTGGAGTGGGACAGGGACTCAGCCCCAGCATTTT.

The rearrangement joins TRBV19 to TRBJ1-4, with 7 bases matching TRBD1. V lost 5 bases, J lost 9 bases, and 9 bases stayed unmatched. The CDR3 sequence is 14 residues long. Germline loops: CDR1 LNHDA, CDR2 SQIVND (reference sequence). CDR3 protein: CASSARDSPKKLFF. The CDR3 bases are TGTGCCAGTAGTGCCCGGGACAGTCCCAAAAAACTGTTTTTT.

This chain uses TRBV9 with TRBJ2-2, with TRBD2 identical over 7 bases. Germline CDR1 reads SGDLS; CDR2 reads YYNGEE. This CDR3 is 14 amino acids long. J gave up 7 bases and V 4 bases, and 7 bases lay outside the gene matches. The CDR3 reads CASSKGLSYGELFF. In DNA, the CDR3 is TGTGCCAGCAGCAAGGGACTATCCTACGGGGAGCTGTTTTTT.

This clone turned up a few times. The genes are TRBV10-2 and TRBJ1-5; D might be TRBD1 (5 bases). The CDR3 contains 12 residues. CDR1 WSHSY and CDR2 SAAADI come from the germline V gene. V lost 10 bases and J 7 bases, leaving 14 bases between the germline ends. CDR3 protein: CATRDAGQPQHF. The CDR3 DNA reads TGCGCCACTCGGGACGCGGGGCAGCCCCAGCATTTT.

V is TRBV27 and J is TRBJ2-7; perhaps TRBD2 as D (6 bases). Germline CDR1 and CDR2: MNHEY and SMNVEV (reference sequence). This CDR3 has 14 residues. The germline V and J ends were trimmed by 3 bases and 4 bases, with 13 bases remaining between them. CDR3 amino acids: CASSFSAGPYEQYF. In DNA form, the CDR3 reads TGTGCCAGCAGTTTCTCTGCGGGGCCGTACGAGCAGTACTTC.

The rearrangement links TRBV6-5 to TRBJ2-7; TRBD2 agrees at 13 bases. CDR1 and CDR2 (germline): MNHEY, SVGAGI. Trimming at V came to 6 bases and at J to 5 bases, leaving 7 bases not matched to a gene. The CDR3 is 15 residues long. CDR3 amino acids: CASSSFGLAGDEQYF. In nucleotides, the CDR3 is TGTGCCAGCAGCTCTTTTGGACTAGCGGGAGACGAGCAGTACTTC.

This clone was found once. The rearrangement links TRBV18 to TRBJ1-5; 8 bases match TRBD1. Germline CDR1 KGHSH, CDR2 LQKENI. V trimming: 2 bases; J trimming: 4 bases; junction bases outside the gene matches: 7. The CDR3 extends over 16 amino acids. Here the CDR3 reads CASSPARTGTNQPQHF. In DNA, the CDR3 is TGTGCCAGCTCACCAGCCCGGACAGGGACAAATCAGCCCCAGCATTTT.

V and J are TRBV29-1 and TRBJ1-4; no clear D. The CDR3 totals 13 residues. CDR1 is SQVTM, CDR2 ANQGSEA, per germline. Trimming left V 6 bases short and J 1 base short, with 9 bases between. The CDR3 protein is CSVLPRTNEKLFF. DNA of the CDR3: TGCAGCGTACTACCGAGAACTAATGAAAAACTGTTTTTT. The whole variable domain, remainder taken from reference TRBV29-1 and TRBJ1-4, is SAVISQKPSRDICQRGTSLTIQCQVDSQVTMMFWYRQQPGQSLTLIATANQGSEATYESGFVIDKFPISRPNLTFSTLTVSNMSPEDSSIYLCSVLPRTNEKLFFGSGTQLSVL.

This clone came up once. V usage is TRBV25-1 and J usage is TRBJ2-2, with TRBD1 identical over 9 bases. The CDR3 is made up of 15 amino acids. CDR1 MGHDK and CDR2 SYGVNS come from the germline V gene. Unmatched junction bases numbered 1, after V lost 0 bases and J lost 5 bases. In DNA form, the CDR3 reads TGTGCCAGCAGTGAATACGACAGGGGGACCGGGGAGCTGTTTTTT. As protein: CASSEYDRGTGELFF.

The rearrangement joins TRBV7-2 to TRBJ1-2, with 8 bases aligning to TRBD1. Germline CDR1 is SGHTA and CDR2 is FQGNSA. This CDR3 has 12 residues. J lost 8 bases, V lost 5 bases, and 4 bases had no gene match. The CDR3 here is CASSPDRAGYTF. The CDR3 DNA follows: TGTGCCAGCAGCCCGGACAGGGCCGGCTACACCTTC.

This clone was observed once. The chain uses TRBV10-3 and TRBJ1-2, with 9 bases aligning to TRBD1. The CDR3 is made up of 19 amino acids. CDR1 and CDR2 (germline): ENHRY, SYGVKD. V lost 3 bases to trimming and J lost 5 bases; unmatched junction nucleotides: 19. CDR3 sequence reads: CAISDITKTGTGIGYGYTF. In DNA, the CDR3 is TGTGCCATCAGTGACATAACTAAAACCGGGACAGGGATCGGATATGGCTACACCTTC.

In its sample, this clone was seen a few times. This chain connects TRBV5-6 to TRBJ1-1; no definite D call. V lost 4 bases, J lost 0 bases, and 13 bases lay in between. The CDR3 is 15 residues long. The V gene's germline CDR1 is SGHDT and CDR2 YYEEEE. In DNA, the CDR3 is TGTGCCAGCAGCACGGAGACGGATATGAACACTGAAGCTTTCTTT. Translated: CASSTETDMNTEAFF.

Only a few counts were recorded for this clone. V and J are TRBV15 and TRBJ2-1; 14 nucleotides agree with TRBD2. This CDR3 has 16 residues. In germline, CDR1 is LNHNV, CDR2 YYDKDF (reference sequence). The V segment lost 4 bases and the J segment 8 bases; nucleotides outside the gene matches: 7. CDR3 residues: CATSTGLAGVGDEQFF. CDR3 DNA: TGTGCCACCAGCACGGGACTAGCGGGAGTAGGCGATGAGCAGTTCTTC.